This T cell receptor beta chain was retrieved from a study of blood T cell repertoires in COVID-19. In the study's own analysis: Quantification of nucleated cells was approximated via reference gene primer amplification. Method: immunoSEQ multiplex PCR; TCRdb's copy keeps in-frame clones and lacks some. The V and J calls and the clone size are those of that table, but D and trimming were determined from the DNA. The sample has 390,000 or so clones; approximately 90% are singletons. CDR1 is MNHEY, CDR2 SMNVEV, per germline (reference sequence). V was cut by 3 bases and J by 5 bases, with 8 bases left in between. The CDR3 runs to 13 residues.

Sequencing was carried out using PBMCs or T cells enriched from blood (not recorded which). This chain uses TRBV27 with TRBJ1-5; D might be TRBD1 (5 bases). The receptor was derived from a man aged 18 to 29 who had recovered from COVID-19. DNA for the CDR3: TGTGCCAGCAGTTTCAGGGAATATCAGCCCCAGCATTTT. This codes for CASSFREYQPQHF.